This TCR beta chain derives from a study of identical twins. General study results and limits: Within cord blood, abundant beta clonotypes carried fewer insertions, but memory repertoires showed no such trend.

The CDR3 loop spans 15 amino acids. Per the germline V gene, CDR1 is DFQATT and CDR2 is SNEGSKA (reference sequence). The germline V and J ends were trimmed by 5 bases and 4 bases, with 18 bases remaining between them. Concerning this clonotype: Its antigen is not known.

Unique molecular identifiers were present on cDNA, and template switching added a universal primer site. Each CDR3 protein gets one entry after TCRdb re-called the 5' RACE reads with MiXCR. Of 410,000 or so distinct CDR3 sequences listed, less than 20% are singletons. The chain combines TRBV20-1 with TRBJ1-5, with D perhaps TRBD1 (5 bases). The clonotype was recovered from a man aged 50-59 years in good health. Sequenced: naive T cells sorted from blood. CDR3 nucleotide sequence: TGCAGTGCTCCCTCTGTTCCCGGACAAAATCAGCCCCAGCATTTT. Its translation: CSAPSVPGQNQPQHF.